The 16 T cell receptor beta chains in this list originate from one sample, sequenced in a study of tumor and adjacent non-tumor tissue in lung cancer. This sample's RNA came from whole unsorted tissue. The library came from three nested PCR rounds adapted from ARM-PCR protocols. TCRdb reprocessed the multiplex PCR reads with MiXCR, giving one entry per CDR3 protein. Among fewer than 85,000 distinct CDR3 sequences listed, approximately 73% were seen once. Sequencing used lung tumor tissue. These receptors all come from a man in his sixties with non-small cell lung cancer.

The sample holds many counts of this clonotype. V and J are TRBV6-2 or TRBV6-3 and TRBJ2-1; 14 bases map to TRBD2. Trimming removed 5 bases from V and 7 bases from J; junction bases left unmatched: 10. The CDR3 contains 17 residues. CDR1 is MNHEY and CDR2 is SVGEGT in the germline V gene. As DNA, the CDR3 is TGTGCCAGCAGTGCATCATCCGGGACTAGCGGGAGTAATGAGCAGTTCTTC. Protein: CASSASSGTSGSNEQFF.

This clonotype came up once. The chain links TRBV6-5 to TRBJ1-1; D unclear. The germline gives CDR1 MNHEY, CDR2 SVGAGI. The CDR3 is made up of 15 amino acids. V shed 2 bases and J shed 8 bases, with 18 bases lying between them. The CDR3 sequence: CASSYGGQVSSEAFF. CDR3 DNA: TGTGCCAGCAGTTACGGCGGTCAGGTGTCCTCCGAAGCTTTCTTT.

The V call is TRBV12-3 or TRBV12-4, the J call TRBJ2-1; the D gene is possibly TRBD2 (5 bases). V dropped 5 bases and J dropped 4 bases, with 9 bases sitting between them. The CDR3 is 13 residues long. CDR3 residues: CASSLSGYNEQFF. CDR3 DNA sequence: TGTGCCAGCAGTCTCAGCGGTTACAATGAGCAGTTCTTC.

This clonotype was recorded only once. One junction end does not reproduce the germline sequence, and a read error may be involved. The V and J genes are TRBV28 and TRBJ2-5; possibly TRBD1 for D (5 bases). Germline V gives CDR1 MDHEN, CDR2 SYDVKM. There are 13 residues in the CDR3. CDR3 DNA: TGTGCCAGCACCTCGTGGGGCGTAGAGACGCAGTACTTC. Protein product: CASTSWGVETQYF.

Of note for this clonotype: Compared with germline, one end of the junction differs, possibly owing to a read error. The V and J genes are TRBV9 and TRBJ2-2; D may be TRBD1 (6 bases). CDR1 is SGDLS, CDR2 YYNGEE, per germline. The CDR3 has 14 residues. The CDR3 DNA is TGTGACAGCAGCCTGACAGGAGCCACCGGGGAGTTGTTTTTT. Protein product: CDSSLTGATGELFF.

The table lists this clonotype with many counts. J is TRBJ1-1 and V is TRBV10-3; no clear D gene. The CDR3 is 13 amino acids. Germline V gives CDR1 ENHRY, CDR2 SYGVKD. V dropped 1 base and J dropped 0 bases, with 3 bases sitting between them. The CDR3 nucleotides are TGTGCCATCAGTGAGTTTCTGAACACTGAAGCTTTCTTT. Translating gives CAISEFLNTEAFF.

This chain uses TRBV29-1 with TRBJ2-1, with 7 nucleotides matching TRBD2. The V segment lost 5 bases and the J segment 16 bases; nucleotides outside the gene matches: 23. The CDR3 sequence is 15 residues long. Germline V gives CDR1 SQVTM, CDR2 ANQGSEA. The CDR3 spells CSVNLASGAYNELFF. CDR3 DNA: TGCAGCGTTAATTTAGCTAGCGGTGCCTACAATGAGCTATTCTTC.

The chain is built from TRBV12-3 or TRBV12-4 and TRBJ1-1; possible D gene TRBD1, 6 bases. This CDR3 contains 13 residues. V was trimmed by 8 bases and J by 7 bases, leaving 17 bases between them. The CDR3 reads CASERDKGNEAFF. The CDR3 DNA is TGTGCCAGCGAAAGGGACAAGGGCAATGAAGCTTTCTTT.

Turning to this clonotype: The CDR3 carries no conserved terminal phenylalanine or tryptophan, so it likely arises from a read error. V is TRBV20-1 and J is TRBJ2-3; D unclear. The tail of the sequence fits TRBJ1-5 better, so the J call may be wrong. The CDR3 covers 13 residues. The germline CDR1 and CDR2 sequences are DFQATT and SNEGSKA (reference sequence). The CDR3 loop reads CSARGKWGDTQHS. CDR3 bases: TGCAGTGCTAGAGGGAAGTGGGGAGATACGCAGCATTCT.

This clonotype has a count of ten or more. The chain uses TRBV6-5 and TRBJ2-6; no clear D gene. V was cut by 7 bases and J by 0 bases, with 7 bases left in between. In germline, CDR1 is MNHEY, CDR2 SVGAGI. The CDR3 contains 14 residues. CDR3 bases: TGTGCCAGCATGGGCCTCTCTGGGGCCAACGTCCTGACTTTC. Translation: CASMGLSGANVLTF.

The chain employs TRBV12-5 and TRBJ1-1; weak D call: TRBD1 (6 bases). The CDR3 is made up of 14 amino acids. Germline V gives CDR1 LGHNT, CDR2 FRNRAP. The V end lost 1 base, the J end lost 7 bases, and 13 bases lay between the germline ends. CDR3 sequence (DNA): TGTGCTAGTGGTTTGGAGGCCGGGGGCAGTGAAGCTTTCTTT. It codes for CASGLEAGGSEAFF.

Concerning this clonotype: At one boundary the junction diverges from the germline segment, which might be a read error. The chain is built from TRBV5-4 and TRBJ2-3, with 10 bases that match TRBD2. CDR1 is SGHNT, CDR2 YYREEE, per germline (reference sequence). The CDR3 runs to 14 residues. The CDR3 DNA reads TGTGCCAGCGGCTTTCCGGGACTAGCGAATACGCGGTATTTT. The encoded protein is CASGFPGLANTRYF. The full variable domain, rest sourced from reference TRBV5-4 and TRBJ2-3, is ETGVTQSPTHLIKTRGQQVTLRCSSQSGHNTVSWYQQALGQGPQFIFQYYREEENGRGNFPPRFSGLQFPNYSSELNVNALELDDSALYLCASGFPGLANTRYFGPGTRLTVL.

This clonotype was counted a few times. The CDR3 does not end in the conserved phenylalanine or tryptophan, so this is likely a read error. This chain joins TRBV6-2 or TRBV6-3 and TRBJ2-7, with D possibly TRBD2 on 6 matching bases. V gave up 8 bases and J gave up 0 bases, with 17 bases separating them. The CDR3 has 15 residues. The germline V gene has CDR1 MNHEY and CDR2 SVGEGT. The CDR3 protein is CASCLLAPNSYEQYL. The CDR3 DNA reads as TGTGCCAGCTGTTTGCTAGCGCCCAACTCCTACGAGCAGTACCTC.

This clonotype was observed a few times. The V gene is TRBV20-1, the J gene TRBJ2-5; TRBD1 might be the D (5 bases). Trimming removed 2 bases at V and 2 bases at J, with 15 bases between. This CDR3 spans 15 amino acids. CDR1 and CDR2 (germline): DFQATT, SNEGSKA (reference sequence). The CDR3 is CSARSGAGQQETQYF. In nucleotides, the CDR3 is TGCAGTGCTAGATCAGGCGCAGGGCAACAAGAGACCCAGTACTTC.

Note on this clonotype: This CDR3 is missing its conserved last phenylalanine or tryptophan, likely due to a read error. This rearrangement joins TRBV13 to TRBJ1-1; possibly TRBD1 for D (5 bases). Germline lookup yields CDR1 PRHDT and CDR2 FYEKMQ (reference sequence). Trimming shortened V by 5 bases and J by 5 bases, and 12 bases separated the two germline ends. CDR3 size: 13 residues. This CDR3 is CASSRGVRTEAFY. In DNA, the CDR3 is TGTGCCAGCAGCCGAGGGGTGCGGACTGAAGCTTTCTAT.

This chain uses TRBV20-1 with TRBJ2-2, with D possibly TRBD2 on 6 matching bases. There are 16 residues in the CDR3. The germline V and J ends were trimmed by 4 bases and 15 bases, with 30 bases remaining between them. CDR1 and CDR2 (germline): DFQATT, SNEGSKA (reference sequence). The CDR3 coding sequence is TGCAGTGCTACTGTAGCAGGAGGGCCGGAGACCGGGAAGTTGTTTTTT. Translated, it gives CSATVAGGPETGKLFF.